This T cell receptor (beta chain) was identified in a study of T cell changes during pregnancy in multiple sclerosis. The germline gives CDR1 SNHLY, CDR2 FYNNEI. The V gene end was trimmed by 7 bases and the J gene end by 7 bases; junction bases not matched to a gene: 12. The CDR3 contains 14 residues. This table comes from immunoSEQ multiplex PCR, and its TCRdb copy is limited to in-frame clones, with some not included. The table records about 80,000 clones, more than 80% of them present only once. This specimen consisted of CD4+ T cells from peripheral blood mononuclear cells, obtained before pregnancy. This sequence originates from a female donor with multiple sclerosis, enrolled in a pregnancy study. The J gene is TRBJ2-7, the V gene TRBV2, with TRBD2 matching 8 bases. CDR3 DNA: TGTGCCAGCACCTTAGCGGGGCTGGGAGGTGAGCAGTACTTC. It is translated as CASTLAGLGGEQYF.